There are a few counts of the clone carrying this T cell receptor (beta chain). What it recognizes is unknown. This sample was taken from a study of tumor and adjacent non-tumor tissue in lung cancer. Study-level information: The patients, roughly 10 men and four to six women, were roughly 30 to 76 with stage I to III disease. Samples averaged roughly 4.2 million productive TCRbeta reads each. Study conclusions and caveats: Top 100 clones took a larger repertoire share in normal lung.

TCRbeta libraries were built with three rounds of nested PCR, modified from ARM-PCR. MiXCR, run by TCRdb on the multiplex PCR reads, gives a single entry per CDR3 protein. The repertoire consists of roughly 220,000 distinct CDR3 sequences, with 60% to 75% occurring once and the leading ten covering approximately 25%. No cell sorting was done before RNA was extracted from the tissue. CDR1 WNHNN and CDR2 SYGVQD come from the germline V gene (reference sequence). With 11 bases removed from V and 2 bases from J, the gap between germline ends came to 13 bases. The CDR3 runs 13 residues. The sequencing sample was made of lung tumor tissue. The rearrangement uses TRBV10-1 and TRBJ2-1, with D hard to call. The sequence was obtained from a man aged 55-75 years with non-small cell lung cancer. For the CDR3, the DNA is TGCGCCTATCAGGAGATGGCCTACAATGAGCAGTTCTTC. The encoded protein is CAYQEMAYNEQFF.